The text below deals with one TCR beta chain. Libraries were prepared by immunoSEQ multiplex PCR; TCRdb keeps only in-frame clonotypes and omits some of them. The sample records about 340,000 clones, 80% to 95% being singletons. This sample stems from a study of blood T cell repertoires in COVID-19. The study assigned cohorts using participant-reported clinical history. This CDR3 has 14 amino acids. CDR1 and CDR2 from the germline V gene are SGHRS and YFSETQ. Trimming at V came to 5 bases and at J to 7 bases, leaving 5 bases not matched to a gene. The receptor was isolated from a woman younger than 45 who had recovered from COVID-19. The chain links TRBV5-1 to TRBJ2-1, with TRBD1 matching over 11 bases. What was sequenced was PBMCs or T cells enriched from blood (not recorded which). This CDR3 reads CASRRTGGPNEQFF. Written as DNA, the CDR3 is TGCGCCAGCAGAAGGACAGGGGGCCCTAATGAGCAGTTCTTC.